This TCR beta chain was recovered during a study of shared clonotypes between healthy human individuals. The repertoire was sequenced with immunoSEQ multiplex PCR; TCRdb's copy has only in-frame clones and lacks some. The profile shows about 2.4 million clones, 93% of them singletons. Notes on the study in general: The study found lower generation probabilities in non-shared clonotypes than in those shared by all four donors. Richness estimates generally favored naive over memory subsets. Clonotype sharing among donors likely depends on sequencing depth.

The CDR3 has 14 amino acids. Germline V gives CDR1 SGDLS, CDR2 YYNGEE. V gave up 6 bases and J gave up 2 bases; unmatched junction bases: 6. As regards this clone: Antigen: not known.

V is TRBV9 and J is TRBJ2-5; the match to TRBD2 covers 8 bases. Material for sequencing was naive CD4+ T cells from PBMCs. Sample subset: CD45RA+ positively selected. The clonotype was recovered from a man aged 18 to 35 in good health. Some clones in this sample may be carry-over from other donors' samples. The CDR3 region has the DNA TGTGCCAGCACCCCGACTAGCGCTCAAGAGACCCAGTACTTC. This sequence encodes CASTPTSAQETQYF.